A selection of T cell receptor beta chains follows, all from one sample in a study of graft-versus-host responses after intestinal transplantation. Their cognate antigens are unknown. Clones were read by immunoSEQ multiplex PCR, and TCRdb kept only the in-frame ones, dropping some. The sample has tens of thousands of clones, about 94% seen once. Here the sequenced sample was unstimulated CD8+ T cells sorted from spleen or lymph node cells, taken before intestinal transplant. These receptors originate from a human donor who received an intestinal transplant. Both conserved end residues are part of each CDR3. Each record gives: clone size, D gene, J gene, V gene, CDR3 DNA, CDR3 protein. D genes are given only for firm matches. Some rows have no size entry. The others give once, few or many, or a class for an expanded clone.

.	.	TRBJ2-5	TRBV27	TGTGCCAGCAGTTGGAGCTACCAAGAGACCCAGTACTTC	CASSWSYQETQYF
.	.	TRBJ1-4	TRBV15	TGTGCCACCAGCAGAGATTGGGGGCCCGCAACTAATGAAAAACTGTTTTTT	CATSRDWGPATNEKLFF
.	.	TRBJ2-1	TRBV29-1	TGCAGCGTTGAAGATTCCCCGCAGCGGGTATACAATGAGCAGTTCTTC	CSVEDSPQRVYNEQFF
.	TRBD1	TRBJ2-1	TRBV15	TGTGCCACCAGCATCCTGGACAGGGATCATGTGTGGTGGGTTTACAATGAGCAGTTCTTC	CATSILDRDHVWWVYNEQFF
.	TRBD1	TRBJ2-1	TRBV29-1	TGCAGCGTTGCGTGGTTCGCAGGGGGTTATGAGCAGTTCTTC	CSVAWFAGGYEQFF
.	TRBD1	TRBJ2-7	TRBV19	TGTGCCAGTAGACGACGTGGGACAGGGGAATACGAGCAGTACTTC	CASRRRGTGEYEQYF
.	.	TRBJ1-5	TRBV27	TGTGCCAGCAGTTATAGCAATCAGCCCCAGCATTTT	CASSYSNQPQHF
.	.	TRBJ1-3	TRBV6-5	TGTGCCAGCAGTTACTCGGAGGGGAGGAACACCATATATTTT	CASSYSEGRNTIYF
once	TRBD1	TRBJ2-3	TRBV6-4	TGTGCCAGCAAGGGGGACAGGAATACAGATACGCAGTATTTT	CASKGDRNTDTQYF
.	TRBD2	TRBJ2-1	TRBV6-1	TGTGCCAGCAGTGAAGGGATAGCGGGAGGGCGTAGCTCCTACAATGAGCAGTTCTTC	CASSEGIAGGRSSYNEQFF
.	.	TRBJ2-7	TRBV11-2	TGTGCCAGCAGCTCATCCCCCCTAACCTACGAGCAGTACTTC	CASSSSPLTYEQYF
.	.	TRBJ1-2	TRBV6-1	TGTGCCAGCAGTGAGTTGGACCCCTTTCATGGCTACACCTTC	CASSELDPFHGYTF
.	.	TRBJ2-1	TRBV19	TGTGCCAGTAGTGACCGGGACAACTCCTACAATGAGCAGTTCTTC	CASSDRDNSYNEQFF
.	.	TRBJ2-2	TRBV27	TGTGCCAGCAGTTTAAGGCTGGGGAACACCGGGGAGCTGTTTTTT	CASSLRLGNTGELFF
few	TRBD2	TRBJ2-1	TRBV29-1	TGCAGCGTTGAAGGACTAGCGGAAGCTACTTCCTACAATGAGCAGTTCTTC	CSVEGLAEATSYNEQFF
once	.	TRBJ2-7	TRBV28	TGTGCCAGCAGTTTAAGCAGAGGAACCTACGAGCAGTACTTC	CASSLSRGTYEQYF
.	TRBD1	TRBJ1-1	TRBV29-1	TGCAGCGTTGATACAGGGGGCATCACTGAAGCTTTCTTT	CSVDTGGITEAFF
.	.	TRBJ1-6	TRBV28	TGTGCCAGCAGTTTTCGGAACAGACCCACTATGGCCCTCCACTTT	CASSFRNRPTMALHF
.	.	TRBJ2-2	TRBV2	TGTGCCAGCAGTGAACAGTACACCGGGGAGCTGTTTTTT	CASSEQYTGELFF
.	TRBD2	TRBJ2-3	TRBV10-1	TGCGCCAGCAGTGAGTCGGGACTAGCGGGAGAGGCCGGGGGCACAGATACGCAGTATTTT	CASSESGLAGEAGGTDTQYF
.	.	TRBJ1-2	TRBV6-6	TGTGCCACCACCCATGTCTATGGCTACACCTTC	CATTHVYGYTF
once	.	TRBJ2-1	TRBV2	TGTGCCAGCCCCCGGAGGGGGACGGCCTACCACAATGAGCAGTTCTTC	CASPRRGTAYHNEQFF
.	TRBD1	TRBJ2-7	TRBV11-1	TGTGCCAGCAGCTTCACAGGGGGCGGGTACGAGCAGTACTTC	CASSFTGGGYEQYF
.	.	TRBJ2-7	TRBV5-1	TGCGCCAGCAGCTTGGGCCACGAGCAGTACTTC	CASSLGHEQYF